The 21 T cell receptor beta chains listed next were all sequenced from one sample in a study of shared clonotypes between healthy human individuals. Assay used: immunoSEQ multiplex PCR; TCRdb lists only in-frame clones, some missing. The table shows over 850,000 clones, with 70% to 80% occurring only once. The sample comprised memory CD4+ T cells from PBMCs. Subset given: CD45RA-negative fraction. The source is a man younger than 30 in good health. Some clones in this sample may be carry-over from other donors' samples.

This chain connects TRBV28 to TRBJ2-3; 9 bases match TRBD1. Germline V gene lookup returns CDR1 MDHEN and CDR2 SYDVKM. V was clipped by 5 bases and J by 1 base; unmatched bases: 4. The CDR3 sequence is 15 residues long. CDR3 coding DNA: TGTGCCAGCAGTATCGGGGACAGGGGCACAGATACGCAGTATTTT. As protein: CASSIGDRGTDTQYF.

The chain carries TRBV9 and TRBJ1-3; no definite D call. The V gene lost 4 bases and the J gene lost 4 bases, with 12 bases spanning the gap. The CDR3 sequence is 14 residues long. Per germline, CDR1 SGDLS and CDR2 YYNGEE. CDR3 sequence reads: CASSLKESGNTIYF. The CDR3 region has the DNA TGTGCCAGCAGCCTAAAAGAGTCCGGAAACACCATATATTTT.

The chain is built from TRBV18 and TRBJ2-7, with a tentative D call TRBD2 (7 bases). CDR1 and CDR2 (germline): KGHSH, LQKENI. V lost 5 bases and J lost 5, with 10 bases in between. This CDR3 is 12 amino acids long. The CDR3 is CASSRGGDEQYF. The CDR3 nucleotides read TGTGCCAGCTCAAGGGGGGGCGACGAGCAGTACTTC.

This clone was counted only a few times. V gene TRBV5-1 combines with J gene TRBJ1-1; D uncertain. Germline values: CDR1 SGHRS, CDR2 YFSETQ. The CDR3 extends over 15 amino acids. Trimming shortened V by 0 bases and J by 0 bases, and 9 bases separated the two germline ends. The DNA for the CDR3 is TGCGCCAGCAGCTTGGGAGCGGGGATGAACACTGAAGCTTTCTTT. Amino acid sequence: CASSLGAGMNTEAFF.

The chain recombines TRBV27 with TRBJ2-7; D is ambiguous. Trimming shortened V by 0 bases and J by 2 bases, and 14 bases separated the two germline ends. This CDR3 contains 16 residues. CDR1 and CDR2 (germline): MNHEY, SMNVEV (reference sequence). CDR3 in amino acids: CASSLSLAKIAYEQYF. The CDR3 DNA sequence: TGTGCCAGCAGTTTATCTTTAGCAAAGATCGCCTACGAGCAGTACTTC.

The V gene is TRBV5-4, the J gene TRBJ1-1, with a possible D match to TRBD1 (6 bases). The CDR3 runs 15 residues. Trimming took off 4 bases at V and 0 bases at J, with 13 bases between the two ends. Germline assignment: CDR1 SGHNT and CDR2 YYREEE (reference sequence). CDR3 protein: CASSTATGLNTEAFF. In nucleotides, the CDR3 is TGTGCCAGCAGCACCGCGACAGGATTGAACACTGAAGCTTTCTTT.

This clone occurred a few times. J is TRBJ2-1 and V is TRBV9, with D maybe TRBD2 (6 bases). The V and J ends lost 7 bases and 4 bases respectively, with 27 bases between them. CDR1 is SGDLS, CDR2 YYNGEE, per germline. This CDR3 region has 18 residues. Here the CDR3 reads CASSQGTAGSGGYNEQFF. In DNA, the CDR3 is TGTGCCAGCTCACAAGGGACGGCCGGTAGCGGTGGGTACAATGAGCAGTTCTTC.

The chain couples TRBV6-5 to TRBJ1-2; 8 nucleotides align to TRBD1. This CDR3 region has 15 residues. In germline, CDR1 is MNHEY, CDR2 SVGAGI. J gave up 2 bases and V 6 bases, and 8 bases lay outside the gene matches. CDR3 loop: CASRTRTGRNYGYTF. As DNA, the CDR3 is TGTGCCAGCAGAACTAGGACAGGGAGGAACTATGGCTACACCTTC.

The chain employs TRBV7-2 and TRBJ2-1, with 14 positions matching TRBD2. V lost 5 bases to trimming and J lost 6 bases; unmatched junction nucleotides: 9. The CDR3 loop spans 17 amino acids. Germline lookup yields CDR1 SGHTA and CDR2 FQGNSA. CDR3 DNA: TGTGCCAGCAGCCCGGGACTAGCGGGAGCCTTCTCCAATGAGCAGTTCTTC. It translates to CASSPGLAGAFSNEQFF. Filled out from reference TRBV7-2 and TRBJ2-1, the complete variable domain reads GAGVSQSPSNKVTEKGKDVELRCDPISGHTALYWYRQSLGQGLEFLIYFQGNSAPDKSGLPSDRFSAERTGGSVSTLTIQRTQQEDSAVYLCASSPGLAGAFSNEQFFGPGTRLTVL.

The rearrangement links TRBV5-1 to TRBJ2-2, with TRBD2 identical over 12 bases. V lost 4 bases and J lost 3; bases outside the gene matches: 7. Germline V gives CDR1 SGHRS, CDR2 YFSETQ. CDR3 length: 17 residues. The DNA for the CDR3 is TGCGCCAGCAGCCCGACTAGCGGGAGTTTGTACACCGGGGAGCTGTTTTTT. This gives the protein CASSPTSGSLYTGELFF.

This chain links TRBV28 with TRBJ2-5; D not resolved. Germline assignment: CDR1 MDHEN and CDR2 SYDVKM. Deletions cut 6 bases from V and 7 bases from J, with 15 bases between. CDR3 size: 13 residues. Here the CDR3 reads CASRTLSARTQYF. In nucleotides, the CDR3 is TGTGCCAGCAGGACCCTATCCGCCAGGACCCAGTACTTC.

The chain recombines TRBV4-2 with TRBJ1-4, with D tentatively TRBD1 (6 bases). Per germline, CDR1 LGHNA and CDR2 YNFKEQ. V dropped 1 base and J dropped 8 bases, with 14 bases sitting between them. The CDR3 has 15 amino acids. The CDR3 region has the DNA TGTGCCAGCAGCCAAGTGGGGGGGGCTACCGAAAAACTGTTTTTT. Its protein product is CASSQVGGATEKLFF.

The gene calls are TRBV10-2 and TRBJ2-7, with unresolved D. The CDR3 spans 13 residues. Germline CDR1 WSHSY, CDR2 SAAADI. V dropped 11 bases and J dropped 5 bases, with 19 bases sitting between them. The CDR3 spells CASKTGPFNEQYF. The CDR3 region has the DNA TGCGCCTCTAAGACTGGTCCGTTCAACGAGCAGTACTTC.

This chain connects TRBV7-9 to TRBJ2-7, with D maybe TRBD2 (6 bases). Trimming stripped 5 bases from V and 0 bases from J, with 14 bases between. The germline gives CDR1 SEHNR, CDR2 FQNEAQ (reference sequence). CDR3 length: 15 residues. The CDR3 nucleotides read TGTGCCAGCAGCCGTCAGGGACTCTTCTCCTACGAGCAGTACTTC. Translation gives CASSRQGLFSYEQYF.

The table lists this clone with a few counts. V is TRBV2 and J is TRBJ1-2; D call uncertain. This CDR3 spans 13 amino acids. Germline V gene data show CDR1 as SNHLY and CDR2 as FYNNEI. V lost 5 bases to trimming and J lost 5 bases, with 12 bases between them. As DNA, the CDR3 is TGTGCCAGCAGTTCTCCAGGAGAGTATGGCTACACCTTC. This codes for CASSSPGEYGYTF.

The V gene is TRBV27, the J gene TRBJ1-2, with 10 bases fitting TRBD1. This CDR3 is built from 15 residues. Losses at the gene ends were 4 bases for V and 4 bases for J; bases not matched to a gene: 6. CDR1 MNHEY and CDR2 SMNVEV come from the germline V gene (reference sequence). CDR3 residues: CASSSKGQGTYGYTF. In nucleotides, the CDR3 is TGTGCCAGCAGTTCCAAGGGACAGGGGACCTATGGCTACACCTTC.

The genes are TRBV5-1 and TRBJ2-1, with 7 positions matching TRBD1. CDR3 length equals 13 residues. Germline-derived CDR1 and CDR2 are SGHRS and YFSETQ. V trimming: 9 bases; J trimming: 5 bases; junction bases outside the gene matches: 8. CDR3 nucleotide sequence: TGCGCCACCCGGGACAGTAGAAACAATGAGCAGTTCTTC. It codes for CATRDSRNNEQFF.

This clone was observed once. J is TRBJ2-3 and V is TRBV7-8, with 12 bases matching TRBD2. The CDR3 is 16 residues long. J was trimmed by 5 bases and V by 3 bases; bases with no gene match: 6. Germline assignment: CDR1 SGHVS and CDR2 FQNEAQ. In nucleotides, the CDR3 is TGTGCCAGCAGCTTTGGCGTGACTAGCGGGAGAGATACGCAGTATTTT. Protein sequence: CASSFGVTSGRDTQYF. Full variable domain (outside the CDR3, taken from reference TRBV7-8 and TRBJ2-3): GAGVSQSPRYKVAKRGQDVALRCDPISGHVSLFWYQQALGQGPEFLTYFQNEAQLDKSGLPSDRFFAERPEGSVSTLKIQRTQQEDSAVYLCASSFGVTSGRDTQYFGPGTRLTVL.

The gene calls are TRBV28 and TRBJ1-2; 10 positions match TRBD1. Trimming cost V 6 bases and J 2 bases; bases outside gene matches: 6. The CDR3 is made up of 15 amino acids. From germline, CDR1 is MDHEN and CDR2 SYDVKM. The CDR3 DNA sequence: TGTGCCAGCAGGCCGGGACAGGGGTCCAACTATGGCTACACCTTC. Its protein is CASRPGQGSNYGYTF.

CDR3 coding DNA: TGTGCCAGTAGTTCCGGACCGGGACAGGGGTATGGCTACACCTTC. This gives the protein CASSSGPGQGYGYTF. The rearrangement uses TRBV19 and TRBJ1-2; 10 nucleotides agree with TRBD1. Germline values: CDR1 LNHDA, CDR2 SQIVND (reference sequence). The CDR3 length is 15 residues. J lost 5 bases, V lost 5 bases, and 8 bases had no gene match.

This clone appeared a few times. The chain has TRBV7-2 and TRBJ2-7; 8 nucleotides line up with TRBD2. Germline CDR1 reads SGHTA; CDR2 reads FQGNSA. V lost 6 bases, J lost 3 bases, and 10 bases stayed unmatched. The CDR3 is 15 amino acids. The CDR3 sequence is CASSAPGLGFYEQYF. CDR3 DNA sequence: TGTGCCAGCAGTGCACCGGGACTAGGGTTCTACGAGCAGTACTTC.